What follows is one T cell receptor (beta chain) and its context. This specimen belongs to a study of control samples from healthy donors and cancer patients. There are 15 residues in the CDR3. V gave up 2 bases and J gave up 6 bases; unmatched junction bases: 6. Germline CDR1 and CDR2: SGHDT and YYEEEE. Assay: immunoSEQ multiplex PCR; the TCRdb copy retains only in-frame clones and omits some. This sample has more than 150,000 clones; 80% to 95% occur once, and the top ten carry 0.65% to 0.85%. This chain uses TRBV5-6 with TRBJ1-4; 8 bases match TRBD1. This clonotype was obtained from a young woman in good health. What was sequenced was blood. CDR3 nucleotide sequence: TGTGCCAGCAGCTTCCTAAAACAGGGGGATGAAAAACTGTTTTTT. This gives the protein CASSFLKQGDEKLFF.